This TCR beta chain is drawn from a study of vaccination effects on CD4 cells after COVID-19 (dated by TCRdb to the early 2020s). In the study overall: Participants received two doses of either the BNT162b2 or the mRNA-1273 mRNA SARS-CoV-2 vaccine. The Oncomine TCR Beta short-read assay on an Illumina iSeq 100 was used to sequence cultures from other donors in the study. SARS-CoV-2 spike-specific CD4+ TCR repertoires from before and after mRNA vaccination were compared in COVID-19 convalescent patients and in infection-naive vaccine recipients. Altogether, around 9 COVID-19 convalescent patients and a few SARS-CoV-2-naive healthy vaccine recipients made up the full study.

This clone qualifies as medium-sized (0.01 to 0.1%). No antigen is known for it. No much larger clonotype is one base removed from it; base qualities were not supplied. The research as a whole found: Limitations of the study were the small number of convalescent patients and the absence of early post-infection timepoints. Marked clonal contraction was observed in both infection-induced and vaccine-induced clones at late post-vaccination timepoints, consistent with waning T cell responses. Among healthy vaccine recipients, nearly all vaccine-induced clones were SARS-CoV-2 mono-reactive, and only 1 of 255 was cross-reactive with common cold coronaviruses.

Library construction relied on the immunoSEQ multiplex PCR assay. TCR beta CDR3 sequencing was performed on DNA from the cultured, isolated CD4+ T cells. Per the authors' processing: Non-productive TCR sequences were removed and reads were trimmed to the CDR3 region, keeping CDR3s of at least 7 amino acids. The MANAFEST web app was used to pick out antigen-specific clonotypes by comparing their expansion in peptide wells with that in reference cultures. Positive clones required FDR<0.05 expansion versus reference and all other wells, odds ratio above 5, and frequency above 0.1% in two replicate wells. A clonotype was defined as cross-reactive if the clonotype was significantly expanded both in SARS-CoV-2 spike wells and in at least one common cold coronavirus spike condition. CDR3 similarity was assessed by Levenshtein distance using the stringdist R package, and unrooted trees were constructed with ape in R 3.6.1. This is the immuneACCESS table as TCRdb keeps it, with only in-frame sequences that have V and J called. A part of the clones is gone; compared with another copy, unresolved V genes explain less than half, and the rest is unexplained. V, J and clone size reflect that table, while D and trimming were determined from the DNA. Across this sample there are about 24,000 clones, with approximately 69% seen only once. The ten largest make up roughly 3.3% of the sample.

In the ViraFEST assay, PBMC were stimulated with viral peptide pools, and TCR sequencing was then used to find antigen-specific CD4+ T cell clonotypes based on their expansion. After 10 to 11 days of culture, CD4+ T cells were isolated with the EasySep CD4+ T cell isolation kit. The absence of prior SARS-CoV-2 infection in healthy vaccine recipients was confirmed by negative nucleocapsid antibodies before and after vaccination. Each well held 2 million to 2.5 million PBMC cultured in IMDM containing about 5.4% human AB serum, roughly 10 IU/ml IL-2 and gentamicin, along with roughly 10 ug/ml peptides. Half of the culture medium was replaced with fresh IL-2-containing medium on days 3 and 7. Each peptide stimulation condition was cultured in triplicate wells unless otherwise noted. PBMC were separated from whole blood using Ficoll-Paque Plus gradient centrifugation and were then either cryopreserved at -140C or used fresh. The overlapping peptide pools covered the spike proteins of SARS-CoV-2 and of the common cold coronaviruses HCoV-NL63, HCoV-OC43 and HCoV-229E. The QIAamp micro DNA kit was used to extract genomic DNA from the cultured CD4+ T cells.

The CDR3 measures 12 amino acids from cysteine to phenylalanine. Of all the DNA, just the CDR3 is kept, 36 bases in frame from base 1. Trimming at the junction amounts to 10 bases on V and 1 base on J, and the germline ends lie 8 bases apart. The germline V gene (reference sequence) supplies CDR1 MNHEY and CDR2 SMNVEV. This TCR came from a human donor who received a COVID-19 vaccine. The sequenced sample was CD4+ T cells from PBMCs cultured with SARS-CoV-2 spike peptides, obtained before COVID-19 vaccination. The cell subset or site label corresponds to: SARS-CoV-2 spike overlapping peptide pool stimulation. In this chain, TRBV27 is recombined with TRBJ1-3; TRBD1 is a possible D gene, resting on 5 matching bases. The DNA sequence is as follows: TGTGCCACCCAGGGTTCTGGAAACACCATATATTTT. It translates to CATQGSGNTIYF.